There are a few counts of the clone carrying this T cell receptor beta chain. Its matching antigen is unknown. RNA, once extracted, was reverse transcribed into cDNA for use as the sequencing template. This table comes from immunoSEQ multiplex PCR, and its TCRdb copy is limited to in-frame clones, with some not included. The sample includes 90,000 to 130,000 clones, 50% to 60% of them seen just once. The source of the sample is a study of CD8+ T cells in alopecia areata. General observations from the study: It was less clear whether patients shared TCRs than it was in mice, possibly because of HLA. Normal skin's resident alphabeta T cells are also sequenced in scalp samples.

This CDR3 region has 14 residues. V was cut by 4 bases and J by 0 bases, with 11 bases left in between. Germline lookup yields CDR1 SGHKS and CDR2 YYEKEE (reference sequence). The clonotype comes from a human donor with alopecia areata. The rearrangement links TRBV5-5 to TRBJ2-7, with D possibly matching TRBD2 (6 bases). The sample was NKG2D-low CD8+ T cells sorted from blood. The DNA of the CDR3 is TGTGCCAGCAGCGACGGAGGGCGCTCCTACGAGCAGTACTTC. This sequence encodes CASSDGGRSYEQYF.